This T cell receptor (beta chain) derives from a study of blood T cell repertoires in COVID-19. At the level of the study: Both acute and convalescent COVID-19 samples were obtained from the United States, Italy and Spain.

Trimming at V came to 2 bases and at J to 2 bases, leaving 5 bases not matched to a gene. CDR1 is MNHEY, CDR2 SVGAGI, per germline. This CDR3 has 15 residues. A word on this clone: The identical CDR3 is also encoded by other nucleotide sequences in the sample.

Profiling relied on immunoSEQ multiplex PCR, and the TCRdb table lists in-frame clones only, not all of them. Of about 40,000 clones in the sample, 86% were seen once. Input material: peripheral blood. The chain combines TRBV6-5 with TRBJ1-2, with TRBD1 identical over 7 bases. This sequence was found in a man in his fifties in a cohort sampled during active COVID-19. The CDR3 DNA is TGTGCCAGCAGTTACGGGCAGGGGGGCAACTATGGCTACACCTTC. Encoded protein: CASSYGQGGNYGYTF.